This note documents a single T cell receptor beta chain sequence. Antigen: not known. Source study methods: Filtering differed since immunoSEQ provided only junctions, with no quality scores. The protocol was immunoSEQ multiplex PCR, while the TCRdb copy is restricted to in-frame clones and leaves out a portion. V and J calls and clone size are given by that table; D and trimming were obtained from the DNA. Of over a million clones listed, 78% were seen once; the top ten hold 0.4% to 0.55%. Adults of Caucasian background living in Nashville, Tennessee made up all donors. The entry originates in a study of shared clonotypes between healthy human individuals. Findings of the study overall: Larger richness was generally estimated for naive than memory subsets.

The receptor was derived from a man aged 18-30 years in good health. Some clones in this sample may be carry-over from other donors' samples. Sequencing used memory CD4+ T cells from PBMCs. Subset described: CD45RA-negative fraction.

The CDR3 bases are TGTGCCAGCAGTGCCCGGACAGCTGGGGCCAACGTCCTGACTTTC. Translation gives CASSARTAGANVLTF. The gene calls are TRBV6-1 and TRBJ2-6; D may be TRBD1 (6 bases). The germline CDR1 and CDR2 sequences are MNHNS and SASEGT. The length of the CDR3 is 15 residues. V lost 4 bases and J lost 2, with 9 bases in between.